This T cell receptor beta chain was observed in a study of CD4 and CD8 cells across lung adenocarcinoma regions. The ends were cut back, 3 bases at V and 2 bases at J, with 13 bases in the middle. The length of the CDR3 is 15 residues. CDR1 is SGHRS, CDR2 YFSETQ, per germline. TCRdb analysed the PCR reads with MiXCR anew, one entry per CDR3 protein. The sample carries about 12,000 distinct CDR3 sequences, approximately 48% recorded once. The patients had localized lung adenocarcinoma, a non-small cell subtype. The TCR sequence derives from a male donor with lung adenocarcinoma. The CD4 and CD8 labels of this study may be unreliable. Sequences were obtained from CD8+ T cells from the margin of a lung tumor. The V call is TRBV5-1, the J call TRBJ2-3; D tentatively fits TRBD1 or TRBD2 (5 bases each). The CDR3 nucleotides are TGCGCCAGCAGCTGGGGGTTGAGGGCCACAGATACGCAGTATTTT. It codes for CASSWGLRATDTQYF. Filled out from reference TRBV5-1 and TRBJ2-3, the complete variable domain reads KAGVTQTPRYLIKTRGQQVTLSCSPISGHRSVSWYQQTPGQGLQFLFEYFSETQRNKGNFPGRFSGRQFSNSRSEMNVSTLELGDSALYLCASSWGLRATDTQYFGPGTRLTVL.